The 12 T cell receptor beta chains in this list originate from one sample, sequenced in a study of blood T cell repertoires in COVID-19. The data were produced by immunoSEQ multiplex PCR, yet TCRdb's version contains in-frame clones alone and is incomplete. The sample yields 95,000 to 130,000 clones, around four fifths seen once. Source material: peripheral blood. The receptor source for this set is a young man with acute or convalescent COVID-19.

The chain employs TRBV19 and TRBJ1-3; D gene unclear. Germline values: CDR1 LNHDA, CDR2 SQIVND (reference sequence). The ends were cut back, 3 bases at V and 0 bases at J, with 9 bases in the middle. The CDR3 totals 15 residues. CDR3 loop: CASSILQTSGNTIYF. The CDR3 DNA is TGTGCCAGTAGTATCTTACAGACCTCTGGAAACACCATATATTTT.

This clone appeared a single time. The CDR3 sequence: CASSVGVQMNTEAFF. The CDR3 nucleotides read TGTGCCAGCAGCGTAGGTGTACAAATGAACACTGAAGCTTTCTTT. V gene TRBV9 combines with J gene TRBJ1-1, with D unresolved. The CDR3 has 15 amino acids. The V and J ends lost 0 bases and 0 bases respectively, with 9 bases between them. Germline-derived CDR1 and CDR2 are SGDLS and YYNGEE.

V and J are TRBV19 and TRBJ2-3, with 15 bases that match TRBD2. V trimming: 4 bases; J trimming: 7 bases; junction bases outside the gene matches: 6. The CDR3 loop spans 16 amino acids. Germline lookup yields CDR1 LNHDA and CDR2 SQIVND (reference sequence). As DNA, the CDR3 is TGTGCCAGTAGTAGGGCCGGGACTAGCGGGGGGAATACGCAGTATTTT. It is translated as CASSRAGTSGGNTQYF.

The chain couples TRBV3-1 (or the pseudogene TRBV3-2) to TRBJ1-4; D is uncertain. This CDR3 is 15 amino acids long. With 2 bases removed from V and 0 bases from J, the gap between germline ends came to 7 bases. Germline V CDR1 and CDR2: LGHDT, YNNKEL (reference sequence). CDR3 bases: TGTGCCAGCAGCCAAACGCGCTCAACTAATGAAAAACTGTTTTTT. It yields the protein CASSQTRSTNEKLFF.

This sequence joins TRBV29-1 and TRBJ2-1; TRBD2 aligns across 7 bases. This CDR3 has 16 residues. CDR1 SQVTM and CDR2 ANQGSEA come from the germline V gene. The J segment lost 5 bases and the V segment lost 5 bases, leaving 15 bases of the junction unmatched. Here the CDR3 reads CSVQGVAGATDNEQFF. CDR3 DNA: TGCAGCGTTCAGGGTGTCGCGGGAGCCACGGACAATGAGCAGTTCTTC.

The chain recombines TRBV7-2 with TRBJ1-6; D unresolved. The germline CDR1 and CDR2 sequences are SGHTA and FQGNSA. The germline V and J ends were trimmed by 4 bases and 14 bases, with 15 bases remaining between them. The CDR3 runs 13 residues. CDR3 sequence: CASSSTHPGSLHF. CDR3 DNA sequence: TGTGCCAGCAGCTCCACCCACCCCGGGTCCCTCCACTTT. The full variable domain, with the rest looked up from reference TRBV7-2 and TRBJ1-6, is GAGVSQSPSNKVTEKGKDVELRCDPISGHTALYWYRQSLGQGLEFLIYFQGNSAPDKSGLPSDRFSAERTGGSVSTLTIQRTQQEDSAVYLCASSSTHPGSLHFGNGTRLTVT.

This chain connects TRBV5-1 to TRBJ1-3; 8 nucleotides match TRBD1. Germline CDR1 reads SGHRS; CDR2 reads YFSETQ. This CDR3 comprises 15 residues. Germline trimming cut 3 bases from V and 4 bases from J; bases unmatched to any gene: 6. CDR3 residues: CASSYGQGRGNTIYF. The CDR3 nucleotides read TGCGCCAGCAGCTATGGACAGGGAAGAGGAAACACCATATATTTT.

The chain has TRBV5-4 and TRBJ1-3; 8 bases match TRBD1. J gave up 4 bases and V 4 bases, and 4 bases lay outside the gene matches. The CDR3 sequence is 14 residues long. The germline V gene encodes CDR1 SGHNT and CDR2 YYREEE (reference sequence). CDR3 loop: CASSSTGGGNTIYF. The CDR3 DNA reads TGTGCCAGCAGCAGCACAGGGGGGGGAAACACCATATATTTT. The full variable domain, in which reference TRBV5-4 and TRBJ1-3 provide the parts outside the CDR3, is ETGVTQSPTHLIKTRGQQVTLRCSSQSGHNTVSWYQQALGQGPQFIFQYYREEENGRGNFPPRFSGLQFPNYSSELNVNALELDDSALYLCASSSTGGGNTIYFGEGSWLTVV.

The V call is TRBV7-9, the J call TRBJ2-4; 10 bases agree with TRBD1. Germline V gene data show CDR1 as SEHNR and CDR2 as FQNEAQ (reference sequence). Trimming took 4 bases from V and 6 from J; bases not matched to a gene: 6. The CDR3 covers 15 residues. The CDR3 DNA reads TGTGCCAGCAGCTCTCTCCGGGACAGGGGAAACATTCAGTACTTC. This encodes CASSSLRDRGNIQYF.

This clone was seen a single time. This chain joins TRBV29-1 and TRBJ2-3; D not certain. The germline CDR1 and CDR2 sequences are SQVTM and ANQGSEA. V was trimmed by 3 bases and J by 2 bases, leaving 9 bases between them. The CDR3 totals 13 residues. Written as DNA, the CDR3 is TGCAGCGTTGAGGTAGAATACACAGATACGCAGTATTTT. Its protein product is CSVEVEYTDTQYF.

This chain links TRBV5-1 with TRBJ2-4; 9 nucleotides agree with TRBD1. CDR3 length: 14 amino acids. The germline gives CDR1 SGHRS, CDR2 YFSETQ. J was trimmed by 5 bases and V by 0 bases; bases with no gene match: 0. The chain's CDR3 is CASSLGTGENIQYF. The CDR3 coding sequence is TGCGCCAGCAGCTTGGGGACAGGGGAAAACATTCAGTACTTC.

V is TRBV18 and J is TRBJ2-1; TRBD2 matches at 13 bases. V lost 5 bases, J lost 7 bases, and 2 bases stayed unmatched. CDR3 size: 14 residues. In germline, CDR1 is KGHSH, CDR2 LQKENI. The CDR3: CASSTSGRANEQFF. The CDR3 nucleotides are TGTGCCAGCTCAACTAGCGGGAGGGCTAATGAGCAGTTCTTC.